These 29 T cell receptor beta chains came from one sample sequenced in a study of blood T cell repertoires in COVID-19. The protocol was immunoSEQ multiplex PCR, while the TCRdb copy is restricted to in-frame clones and leaves out a portion. The sample yields some 78,000 clones, 86% seen once. The sample taken for sequencing was peripheral blood. The receptors were gathered from a man aged 45 to 65 with active or convalescent COVID-19.

The rearrangement joins TRBV30 to TRBJ1-6; no reliable D call. V was trimmed by 1 base and J by 9 bases, leaving 7 bases between them. CDR1 and CDR2 (germline): GTSNPN, SVGIG (reference sequence). This CDR3 comprises 12 residues. For the CDR3, the DNA is TGTGCCTGGAGTGGAGTGTCTTCACCCCTCCACTTT. It codes for CAWSGVSSPLHF.

The rearrangement uses TRBV30 and TRBJ2-3; 10 bases fit TRBD2. CDR3 length: 17 amino acids. Germline-derived CDR1 and CDR2 are GTSNPN and SVGIG (reference sequence). The trim removed 2 bases at V and 3 bases at J, leaving 11 bases unmatched. CDR3 region: CAWSLILLAGETDTQYF. The CDR3 bases are TGTGCCTGGAGTCTAATACTTCTAGCGGGGGAAACAGATACGCAGTATTTT.

The chain uses TRBV18 and TRBJ2-1; perhaps TRBD1 as D (5 bases). V was trimmed by 5 bases and J by 3 bases, leaving 14 bases between them. The V gene's germline CDR1 is KGHSH and CDR2 LQKENI. This CDR3 comprises 15 residues. CDR3 loop: CASSRQIGDYNEQFF. In DNA, the CDR3 is TGTGCCAGCTCAAGACAGATTGGGGACTACAATGAGCAGTTCTTC.

The rearrangement uses TRBV5-6 and TRBJ2-7, with a tentative D call TRBD1 (5 bases). The CDR3 has 14 amino acids. Germline lookup yields CDR1 SGHDT and CDR2 YYEEEE. The V end was cut by 6 bases, the J end by 0 bases, with 13 bases between. CDR3 nucleotides: TGTGCCAGCACCCCCGCGCAGGGCTCCTACGAGCAGTACGTC. Protein product: CASTPAQGSYEQYV.

V gene TRBV2 combines with J gene TRBJ2-3, with TRBD2 as a possible D gene (5 bases). The V gene's germline CDR1 is SNHLY and CDR2 FYNNEI. Deletions cut 8 bases from V and 0 bases from J, with 15 bases between. The CDR3 is made up of 15 amino acids. DNA for the CDR3: TGTGCCAGCGTTCGGAGCGGATTTAGCACAGATACGCAGTATTTT. Protein: CASVRSGFSTDTQYF.

This clone has more than one count but fewer than ten. The gene calls are TRBV15 and TRBJ1-3; tentative D call: TRBD1 (6 bases). The CDR3 totals 16 residues. CDR1 is LNHNV, CDR2 YYDKDF, per germline (reference sequence). Trimming pared 1 base from V and 2 bases from J, leaving 12 bases between. The CDR3 DNA follows: TGTGCCACCAGCAGAGGTGCGGGGGGCCCTGGAAACACCATATATTTT. Translating gives CATSRGAGGPGNTIYF.

This rearrangement joins TRBV7-9 to TRBJ1-1, with TRBD1 as a possible D gene (5 bases). CDR3 size: 14 residues. Germline V gene lookup returns CDR1 SEHNR and CDR2 FQNEAQ (reference sequence). V was clipped by 5 bases and J by 8 bases, with 18 bases between them. In nucleotides, the CDR3 is TGTGCCAGCAGCCCGATGGGGGGATTTCGGGAAGCTTTCTTT. It specifies CASSPMGGFREAFF.

The chain has TRBV19 and TRBJ1-1, with D hard to call. V dropped 7 bases and J dropped 1 base, with 10 bases sitting between them. The CDR3 has 13 residues. Per germline, CDR1 LNHDA and CDR2 SQIVND (reference sequence). The CDR3 here is CASKTDPNTEAFF. The CDR3 DNA reads as TGTGCCAGTAAAACAGACCCGAACACTGAAGCTTTCTTT. Based on the CDR3 plus reference TRBV19 and TRBJ1-1, the full variable domain is DGGITQSPKYLFRKEGQNVTLSCEQNLNHDAMYWYRQDPGQGLRLIYYSQIVNDFQKGDIAEGYSVSREKKESFPLTVTSAQKNPTAFYLCASKTDPNTEAFFGQGTRLTVV.

As DNA, the CDR3 is TGTGCCAGCAGTGCCGGGACAGGGAGCTCTGGGGCCAACGTCCTGACTTTC. Its translation is CASSAGTGSSGANVLTF. The V and J genes are TRBV6-1 and TRBJ2-6; 9 nucleotides align to TRBD1. The V gene's germline CDR1 is MNHNS and CDR2 SASEGT. The CDR3 loop spans 17 amino acids. The V segment lost 4 bases and the J segment 0 bases; nucleotides outside the gene matches: 4.

This rearrangement joins TRBV11-2 to TRBJ2-1, with 8 bases identical to TRBD2. Looked up from germline, CDR1 is SGHAT and CDR2 is FQNNGV. The CDR3 extends over 14 amino acids. The junction had 6 bases not matched to a gene; V was cut back by 5 bases and J by 6 bases. CDR3 loop: CASSQTSDGNEQFF. DNA for the CDR3: TGTGCCAGCAGCCAGACTAGCGACGGCAATGAGCAGTTCTTC.

V gene TRBV19 combines with J gene TRBJ2-1; 9 bases match TRBD2. CDR3 length equals 15 residues. Germline CDR1 LNHDA, CDR2 SQIVND (reference sequence). V gave up 7 bases and J gave up 5 bases; unmatched junction bases: 9. The CDR3 loop is CASMAGGPVDNEQFF. The DNA of the CDR3 is TGTGCCAGTATGGCGGGGGGGCCTGTCGACAATGAGCAGTTCTTC.

The chain links TRBV6-5 to TRBJ2-2; D unclear. The germline V gene encodes CDR1 MNHEY and CDR2 SVGAGI. V lost 0 bases and J 5 bases, leaving 7 bases between the germline ends. The CDR3 totals 14 residues. CDR3 amino acids: CASSYSYGTGELFF. CDR3 nucleotide sequence: TGTGCCAGCAGTTACTCCTACGGGACCGGGGAGCTGTTTTTT.

The chain employs TRBV7-8 and TRBJ2-1; 9 bases are a match to TRBD2. The germline CDR1 and CDR2 sequences are SGHVS and FQNEAQ. The CDR3 has 14 amino acids. V was clipped by 4 bases and J by 4 bases; unmatched bases: 2. CDR3 amino acids: CASSSLAGYNEQFF. CDR3 sequence (DNA): TGTGCCAGCAGCTCCCTAGCGGGGTACAATGAGCAGTTCTTC.

The chain has TRBV6-2 or TRBV6-3 and TRBJ1-4; 8 nucleotides line up with TRBD1. CDR1 and CDR2 (germline): MNHEY, SVGEGT. This CDR3 spans 16 amino acids. J was trimmed by 2 bases and V by 6 bases; bases with no gene match: 8. CDR3 protein: CASSPDRGWTNEKLFF. CDR3 sequence (DNA): TGTGCCAGCAGCCCCGACAGGGGATGGACTAATGAAAAACTGTTTTTT.

The chain combines TRBV5-1 with TRBJ1-2; D remains unclear. Germline V gene sequence: CDR1 SGHRS, CDR2 YFSETQ. The CDR3 has 12 residues. The ends were cut back, 3 bases at V and 4 bases at J, with 7 bases in the middle. CDR3 coding DNA: TGCGCCAGCAGCTCTAGTACCTATGGCTACACCTTC. It is translated as CASSSSTYGYTF.

The chain recombines TRBV25-1 with TRBJ1-4; no clear D. Germline CDR1 is MGHDK and CDR2 is SYGVNS. The CDR3 is 13 residues long. Deletions cut 6 bases from V and 8 bases from J, with 13 bases between. The CDR3 bases are TGTGCCAGCAGGTCGATCGGGGAAGAAAAACTGTTTTTT. This gives the protein CASRSIGEEKLFF.

The CDR3 here is CASTDLYEQYV. CDR3 DNA sequence: TGTGCCTCGACAGATCTCTACGAGCAGTACGTC. This chain connects TRBV10-3 to TRBJ2-7, with a weak D call TRBD1 (5 bases). CDR1 and CDR2 (germline): ENHRY, SYGVKD. This CDR3 has 11 amino acids. V lost 11 bases, J lost 3 bases, and 11 bases lay in between.

This clone turned up a few times. This chain connects TRBV29-1 to TRBJ1-1; 7 bases are shared with TRBD1. The V gene's germline CDR1 is SQVTM and CDR2 ANQGSEA. J lost 6 bases, V lost 6 bases, and 10 bases had no gene match. The CDR3 contains 13 residues. CDR3: CSVRGPGIPEAFF. CDR3 nucleotide sequence: TGCAGCGTAAGGGGGCCAGGAATACCTGAAGCTTTCTTT.

This chain joins TRBV10-3 and TRBJ1-5; weak D call: TRBD1 (6 bases). Per the germline V gene, CDR1 is ENHRY and CDR2 is SYGVKD. The CDR3 is made up of 14 amino acids. Trimming took 10 bases from V and 0 from J, leaving 13 bases between them. This CDR3 reads CATVQGLSNQPQHF. The CDR3, as DNA: TGTGCCACAGTACAGGGTCTTAGCAATCAGCCCCAGCATTTT.

This clone was recorded a few times. The chain recombines TRBV15 with TRBJ2-3; D might be TRBD1 (6 bases). With 1 base removed from V and 3 bases from J, the gap between germline ends came to 14 bases. The CDR3 totals 16 residues. Looked up from germline, CDR1 is LNHNV and CDR2 is YYDKDF (reference sequence). The CDR3 spells CATSRGGAGDTDTQYF. CDR3 nucleotides: TGTGCCACCAGCAGAGGAGGGGCAGGGGATACAGATACGCAGTATTTT.

The chain has TRBV6-2 or TRBV6-3 and TRBJ2-1, with no clear D. Trimming took 2 bases from V and 3 from J, leaving 17 bases between them. The length of the CDR3 is 17 residues. Germline V gene sequence: CDR1 MNHEY, CDR2 SVGEGT. The CDR3, as DNA: TGTGCCAGCAGTTACAACCCTAGGAAGGATGTCTACAATGAGCAGTTCTTC. Amino acid sequence: CASSYNPRKDVYNEQFF.

The chain carries TRBV29-1 and TRBJ1-2; no reliable D call. The V gene's germline CDR1 is SQVTM and CDR2 ANQGSEA. Deletions cut 4 bases from V and 0 bases from J, with 15 bases between. CDR3 length: 15 amino acids. The CDR3 DNA reads as TGCAGCGTTGGAGCTCTATCCAATCCTAACTATGGCTACACCTTC. Translation: CSVGALSNPNYGYTF.

This clone has just a few counts. The chain couples TRBV4-3 to TRBJ2-7, with D hard to call. The CDR3 runs 16 residues. Germline V lookup: CDR1 LGHNA, CDR2 YSLEER. V was shortened by 6 bases and J by 1 base, with 19 bases between the two germline ends. The CDR3 bases are TGCGCCAGCAGTTCCAGAAGTGGCACAAATTCCTACGAGCAGTACTTC. Translation: CASSSRSGTNSYEQYF.

The chain combines TRBV10-2 with TRBJ1-2; TRBD1 matches 7 bases. The germline V gene encodes CDR1 WSHSY and CDR2 SAAADI. CDR3 length: 12 residues. With 7 bases clipped from V and 2 bases from J, the junction kept 1 base outside the gene matches. For the CDR3, the DNA is TGCGCCAGCAAACAGGGGAACTATGGCTACACCTTC. It codes for CASKQGNYGYTF.

This chain links TRBV12-3 or TRBV12-4 with TRBJ2-5, with D possibly being TRBD2 (5 bases). Trimming took off 5 bases at V and 2 bases at J, with 9 bases between the two ends. The CDR3 runs 13 residues. The CDR3 protein is CASSLREQETQYF. In nucleotides, the CDR3 is TGTGCCAGCAGTCTCCGGGAACAAGAGACCCAGTACTTC.

CDR3 protein: CASSEASGGTTGELFF. The CDR3 DNA sequence: TGTGCCAGCAGTGAAGCAAGCGGGGGGACCACCGGGGAGCTGTTTTTT. V and J are TRBV2 and TRBJ2-2; TRBD2 aligns across 9 bases. In germline, CDR1 is SNHLY, CDR2 FYNNEI. V was clipped by 0 bases and J by 4 bases; unmatched bases: 3. This CDR3 comprises 16 residues.

The chain uses TRBV30 and TRBJ1-5; 10 nucleotides agree with TRBD1. Germline V lookup: CDR1 GTSNPN, CDR2 SVGIG (reference sequence). With V trimmed by 1 base and J by 7 bases, 4 bases remained unmatched. The CDR3 is 14 residues long. The chain's CDR3 is CAWSGTGGIQPQHF. As DNA, the CDR3 is TGTGCCTGGAGTGGGACAGGGGGTATCCAGCCCCAGCATTTT.

Only a few counts were recorded for this clone. The rearrangement joins TRBV10-1 to TRBJ2-2; 9 bases align to TRBD1. The CDR3 extends over 14 amino acids. Trimming took 5 bases from V and 7 from J; bases not matched to a gene: 5. The germline CDR1 and CDR2 sequences are WNHNN and SYGVQD (reference sequence). The chain's CDR3 is CASSPQGAGGELFF. CDR3 DNA: TGCGCCAGCAGTCCACAGGGGGCGGGCGGGGAGCTGTTTTTT.

The rearrangement uses TRBV28 and TRBJ1-2, with D possibly TRBD1 on 5 matching bases. The germline V gene encodes CDR1 MDHEN and CDR2 SYDVKM. Trimming stripped 2 bases from V and 4 bases from J, with 14 bases between. This CDR3 has 15 residues. The CDR3 DNA reads TGTGCCAGCAGTTTAAATCTCGGGGGTTCCTATGGCTACACCTTC. Translating gives CASSLNLGGSYGYTF.